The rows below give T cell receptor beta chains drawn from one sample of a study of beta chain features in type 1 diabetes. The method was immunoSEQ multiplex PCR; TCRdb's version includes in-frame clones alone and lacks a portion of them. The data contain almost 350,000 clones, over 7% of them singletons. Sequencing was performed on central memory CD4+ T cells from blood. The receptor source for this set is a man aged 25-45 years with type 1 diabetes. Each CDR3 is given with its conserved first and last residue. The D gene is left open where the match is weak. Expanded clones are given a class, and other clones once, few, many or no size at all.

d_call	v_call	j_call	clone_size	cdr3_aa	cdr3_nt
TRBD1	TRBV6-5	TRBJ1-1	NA	CASSQSGQGRTEAFF	TGTGCCAGCAGCCAATCGGGACAGGGGAGGACTGAAGCTTTCTTT
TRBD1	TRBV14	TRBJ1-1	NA	CASSPKAGGTEAFF	TGTGCCAGCAGCCCCAAGGCAGGGGGCACTGAAGCTTTCTTT
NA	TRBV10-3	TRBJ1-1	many	CATLKEREMEAFF	TGTGCCACCCTTAAGGAACGGGAAATGGAAGCTTTCTTT
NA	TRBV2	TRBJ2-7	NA	CASSRDFSYEQYF	TGTGCCAGCAGTCGGGACTTCTCCTACGAGCAGTACTTC
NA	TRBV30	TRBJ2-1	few	CAWSVGGEQFF	TGTGCCTGGAGTGTGGGTGGTGAGCAGTTCTTC
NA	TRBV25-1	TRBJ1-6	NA	CASSRVRGDNSPLHF	TGTGCCAGCAGTCGGGTCAGAGGGGATAATTCACCCCTCCACTTT
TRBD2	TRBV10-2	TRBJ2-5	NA	CASGLAGEETQYF	TGCGCCAGCGGACTAGCGGGGGAAGAGACCCAGTACTTC
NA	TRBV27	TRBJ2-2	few	CASSFEEGPGELFF	TGTGCCAGCAGTTTCGAAGAGGGCCCCGGGGAGCTGTTTTTT
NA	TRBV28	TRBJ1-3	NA	CATSPGGSPSGNTIYF	TGTGCCACGTCCCCGGGGGGGTCTCCCTCTGGAAACACCATATATTTT
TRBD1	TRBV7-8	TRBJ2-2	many	CASSLTGYTGELFF	TGTGCCAGCAGCTTGACAGGGTATACCGGGGAGCTGTTTTTT
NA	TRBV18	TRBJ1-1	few	CASSEDKGGAFF	TGTGCCAGCTCCGAGGACAAAGGGGGAGCTTTCTTT
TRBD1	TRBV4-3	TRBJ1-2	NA	CASSPGTANYGYTF	TGCGCCAGCAGCCCCGGGACAGCCAACTATGGCTACACCTTC
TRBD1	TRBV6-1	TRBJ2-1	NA	CASSDGQGVNEQFF	TGTGCCAGCAGTGATGGACAGGGGGTCAATGAGCAGTTCTTC
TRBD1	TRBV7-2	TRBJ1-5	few	CASSLDRGNQPQHF	TGTGCCAGCAGCTTGGACAGGGGAAATCAGCCCCAGCATTTT
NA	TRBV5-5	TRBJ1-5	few	CASSLGEGTGNQPQHF	TGTGCCAGCAGCTTGGGAGAGGGTACGGGCAATCAGCCCCAGCATTTT
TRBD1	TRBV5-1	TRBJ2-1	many	CASSPGTGGGHEQFF	TGCGCCAGCAGCCCCGGGACAGGGGGCGGCCATGAGCAGTTCTTC
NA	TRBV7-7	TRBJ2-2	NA	CATTGGSVQGGTGELFF	TGTGCTACCACTGGAGGCAGTGTACAGGGAGGCACCGGGGAGCTGTTTTTT
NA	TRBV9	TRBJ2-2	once	CASSVARGELFF	TGTGCCAGCAGCGTAGCTCGCGGGGAGCTGTTTTTT
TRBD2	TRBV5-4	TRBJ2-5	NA	CASSPSGGTQYF	TGTGCCAGCAGCCCCTCGGGGGGGACCCAGTACTTC
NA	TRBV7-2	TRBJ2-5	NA	CASSFNPGEETQYF	TGTGCCAGCAGCTTTAACCCGGGGGAAGAGACCCAGTACTTC
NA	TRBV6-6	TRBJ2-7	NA	CASSLQGYEQYF	TGTGCCAGCAGTCTTCAGGGATACGAGCAGTACTTC
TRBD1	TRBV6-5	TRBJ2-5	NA	CASSYDRGRETQYF	TGTGCCAGCAGTTACGACAGGGGGCGAGAGACCCAGTACTTC
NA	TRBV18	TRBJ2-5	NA	CASSRPSETQYF	TGTGCCAGCTCACGACCTTCGGAGACCCAGTACTTC
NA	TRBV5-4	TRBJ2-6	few	CASSLGPEAGANVLTF	TGTGCCAGCAGCTTGGGACCGGAGGCTGGGGCCAACGTCCTGACTTTC
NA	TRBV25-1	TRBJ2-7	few	CASLADWSYEQYF	TGTGCCAGCTTAGCGGACTGGTCCTACGAGCAGTACTTC
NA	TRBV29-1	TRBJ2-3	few	CSADGGINTDTQYF	TGCAGCGCCGACGGTGGAATCAACACAGATACGCAGTATTTT
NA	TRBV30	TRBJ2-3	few	CAWNQQTDTQYF	TGTGCCTGGAACCAACAAACAGATACGCAGTATTTT
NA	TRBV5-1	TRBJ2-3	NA	CASSLAQTTDTQYF	TGCGCCAGCAGCTTGGCCCAGACTACAGATACGCAGTATTTT
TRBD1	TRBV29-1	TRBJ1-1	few	CSVEETGYSEAFF	TGCAGCGTTGAAGAGACAGGGTACTCTGAAGCTTTCTTT
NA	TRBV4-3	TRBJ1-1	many	CASSPAVNTEAFF	TGCGCCAGCAGTCCCGCCGTAAACACTGAAGCTTTCTTT
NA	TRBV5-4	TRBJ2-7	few	CASSLGSGDYEQYF	TGTGCCAGCAGCTTGGGTTCAGGGGACTACGAGCAGTACTTC
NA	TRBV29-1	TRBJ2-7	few	CSVTVPGGSIYEQYF	TGCAGCGTTACAGTCCCTGGGGGCAGCATCTACGAGCAGTACTTC
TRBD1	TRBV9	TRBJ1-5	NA	CASSAGGNGQPQHF	TGTGCCAGCAGCGCAGGGGGAAATGGACAGCCCCAGCATTTT
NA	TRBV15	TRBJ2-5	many	CATMSGTPGETQYF	TGTGCCACCATGTCAGGGACCCCTGGGGAGACCCAGTACTTC
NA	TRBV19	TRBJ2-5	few	CASSRQNQETQYF	TGTGCCAGTAGTAGACAGAACCAAGAGACCCAGTACTTC
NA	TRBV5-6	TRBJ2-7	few	CASSLDVTGSSYEQYF	TGTGCCAGCAGCTTGGACGTCACAGGGAGCTCCTACGAGCAGTACTTC
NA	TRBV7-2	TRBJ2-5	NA	CASSRRETQYF	TGTGCCAGCAGCCGGCGAGAGACCCAGTACTTC
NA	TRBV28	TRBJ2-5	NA	CASSIQETQYF	TGTGCCAGCAGCATTCAAGAGACCCAGTACTTC
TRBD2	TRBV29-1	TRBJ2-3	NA	CSVQGGRTDTQYF	TGCAGCGTTCAGGGAGGGCGCACAGATACGCAGTATTTT
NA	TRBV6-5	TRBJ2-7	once	CASSYSSGEQYF	TGTGCCAGCAGTTACTCCTCGGGGGAGCAGTACTTC
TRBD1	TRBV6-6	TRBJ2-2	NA	CAAFPGTGANTGELFF	TGTGCCGCCTTCCCGGGGACAGGGGCGAACACCGGGGAGCTGTTTTTT
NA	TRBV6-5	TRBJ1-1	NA	CASRPLAGFEAFF	TGTGCCAGCAGGCCTTTGGCGGGGTTTGAAGCTTTCTTT
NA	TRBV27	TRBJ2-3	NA	CASHAADTDTQYF	TGTGCCTCCCATGCAGCGGATACAGATACGCAGTATTTT